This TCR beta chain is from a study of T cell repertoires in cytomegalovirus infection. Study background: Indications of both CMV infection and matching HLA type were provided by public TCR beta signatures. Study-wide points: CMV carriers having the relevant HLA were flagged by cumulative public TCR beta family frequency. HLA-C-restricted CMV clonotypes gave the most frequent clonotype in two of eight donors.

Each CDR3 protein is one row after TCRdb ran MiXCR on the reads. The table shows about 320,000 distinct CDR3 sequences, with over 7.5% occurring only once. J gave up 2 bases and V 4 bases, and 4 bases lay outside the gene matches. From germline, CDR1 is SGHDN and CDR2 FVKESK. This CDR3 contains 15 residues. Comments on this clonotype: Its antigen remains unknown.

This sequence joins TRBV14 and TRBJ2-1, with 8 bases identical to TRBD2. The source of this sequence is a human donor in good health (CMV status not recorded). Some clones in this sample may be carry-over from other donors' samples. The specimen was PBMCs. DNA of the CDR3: TGTGCCAGCAGCCGCGGGGGGCCCCCCTACAATGAGCAGTTCTTC. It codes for CASSRGGPPYNEQFF.